What follows are 10 T cell receptor beta chains derived from one specimen sequenced in a study of blood T cell repertoires in COVID-19. Sequenced by immunoSEQ multiplex PCR; TCRdb stores in-frame clones only, minus some. The sample has about 220,000 clones, 84% seen once. The sample consisted of peripheral blood. Receptors were obtained from a man aged 35-49 years who had recovered from COVID-19.

CDR3 DNA sequence: TGTGCCAGTAGTATAAGGACAGGGTATGGGAATCAGCCCCAGCATTTT. Translating gives CASSIRTGYGNQPQHF. The chain has TRBV19 and TRBJ1-5; 8 nucleotides line up with TRBD1. Germline CDR1 reads LNHDA; CDR2 reads SQIVND (reference sequence). Trimming removed 2 bases from V and 4 bases from J; junction bases left unmatched: 7. This CDR3 has 16 residues.

J is TRBJ2-1 and V is TRBV3-1 (or the pseudogene TRBV3-2); 11 nucleotides agree with TRBD2. CDR1 and CDR2 from the germline V gene are LGHDT and YNNKEL (reference sequence). The J segment lost 1 base and the V segment lost 4 bases, leaving 3 bases of the junction unmatched. This CDR3 region has 16 residues. The DNA of the CDR3 is TGTGCCAGCAGCCGACTAGCGGGGTATTCCTACAATGAGCAGTTCTTC. Residues: CASSRLAGYSYNEQFF.

This clone was seen only a few times. This chain uses TRBV18 with TRBJ1-5; D is unresolved. Trimming removed 0 bases at V and 2 bases at J, with 8 bases between. Germline-derived CDR1 and CDR2 are KGHSH and LQKENI. The CDR3 is 15 amino acids. This CDR3 is CASSPPGRGNQPQHF. The CDR3 DNA reads TGTGCCAGCTCACCACCAGGGAGAGGCAATCAGCCCCAGCATTTT.

The chain joins TRBV30 to TRBJ2-5; 8 nucleotides agree with TRBD1. The ends lost 2 bases at V and 3 bases at J; junction bases unmatched: 5. Germline V gene sequence: CDR1 GTSNPN, CDR2 SVGIG (reference sequence). The CDR3 covers 14 residues. In nucleotides, the CDR3 is TGTGCCTGGAGTCTGTCGGACAGGGAAGAGACCCAGTACTTC. The encoded protein is CAWSLSDREETQYF.

CDR3 region: CASSPEPPLARVSYNEQFF. CDR3 nucleotides: TGTGCCAGTAGTCCCGAACCGCCGCTAGCCCGAGTCTCCTACAATGAGCAGTTCTTC. J is TRBJ2-1 and V is TRBV19, with a tentative D call TRBD2 (5 bases). Trimming stripped 5 bases from V and 0 bases from J, with 23 bases between. Looked up from germline, CDR1 is LNHDA and CDR2 is SQIVND (reference sequence). The CDR3 totals 19 residues.

The rearrangement links TRBV7-8 to TRBJ2-1, with 12 positions matching TRBD2. The CDR3 is 19 amino acids. Germline-derived CDR1 and CDR2 are SGHVS and FQNEAQ. Unmatched junction bases numbered 8, after V lost 2 bases and J lost 0 bases. For the CDR3, the DNA is TGTGCCAGCAGCTTATCCCTAGCGGGGGGGCCTGTCTCCTACAATGAGCAGTTCTTC. This codes for CASSLSLAGGPVSYNEQFF.

For the CDR3, the DNA is TGTGCCAGCAGCGAGGGGACTAGCGGAGCCTACGAGCAGTACTTC. Its protein product is CASSEGTSGAYEQYF. V gene TRBV9 combines with J gene TRBJ2-7; 11 bases align to TRBD2. V was clipped by 3 bases and J by 2 bases; unmatched bases: 4. Per germline, CDR1 SGDLS and CDR2 YYNGEE. CDR3 length: 15 amino acids.

V usage is TRBV5-6 and J usage is TRBJ2-1, with 12 bases aligning to TRBD2. Germline V gene data show CDR1 as SGHDT and CDR2 as YYEEEE. The CDR3 loop spans 16 amino acids. With V trimmed by 4 bases and J by 5 bases, 7 bases remained unmatched. CDR3 amino acids: CASSLAGGPKDNEQFF. CDR3 nucleotides: TGTGCCAGCAGCCTAGCGGGAGGGCCGAAGGACAATGAGCAGTTCTTC.

CDR3 residues: CASKKQGSYNSPLHF. CDR3 DNA sequence: TGTGCCAGCAAAAAACAGGGCTCCTATAATTCACCCCTCCACTTT. This chain uses TRBV2 with TRBJ1-6; possible D gene TRBD1, 6 bases. This CDR3 has 15 amino acids. The V and J ends lost 7 bases and 0 bases respectively, with 10 bases between them. Germline V lookup: CDR1 SNHLY, CDR2 FYNNEI. The full variable domain, in which reference TRBV2 and TRBJ1-6 provide the parts outside the CDR3, is EPEVTQTPSHQVTQMGQEVILRCVPISNHLYFYWYRQILGQKVEFLVSFYNNEISEKSEIFDDQFSVERPDGSNFTLKIRSTKLEDSAMYFCASKKQGSYNSPLHFGNGTRLTVT.

Only a few counts were recorded for this clone. The V call is TRBV29-1, the J call TRBJ1-1; TRBD1 might be the D (5 bases). The germline CDR1 and CDR2 sequences are SQVTM and ANQGSEA. The CDR3 is made up of 11 amino acids. V gave up 4 bases and J gave up 3 bases, with 6 bases separating them. The CDR3, as DNA: TGCAGCGTTGCGACAGACACTGAAGCTTTCTTT. Its protein product is CSVATDTEAFF.